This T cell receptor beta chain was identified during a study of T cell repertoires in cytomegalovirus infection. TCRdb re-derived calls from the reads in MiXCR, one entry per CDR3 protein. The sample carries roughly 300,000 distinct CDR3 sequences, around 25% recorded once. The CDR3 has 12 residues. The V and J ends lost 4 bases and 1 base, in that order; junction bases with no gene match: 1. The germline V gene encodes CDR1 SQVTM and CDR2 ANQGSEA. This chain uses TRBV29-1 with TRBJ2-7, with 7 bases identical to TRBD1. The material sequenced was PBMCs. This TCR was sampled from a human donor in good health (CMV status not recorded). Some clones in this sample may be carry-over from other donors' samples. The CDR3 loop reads CSVGRGSYEQYF. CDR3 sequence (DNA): TGCAGCGTTGGCAGGGGGTCCTACGAGCAGTACTTC.